Sequencing of this T cell receptor beta chain was carried out in a study of blood T cells in healthy people across ages. It was with a sample-barcoded 5' primer and a J-beta primer mix that a second PCR of roughly 7 to 12 cycles was run. MiXCR, applied by TCRdb to the 5' RACE reads, yields one record per CDR3 protein. Here the sample spans 700,000 to 900,000 distinct CDR3 sequences, 20% to 30% being singletons. Each sample had at least 6.5 million PBMCs isolated. A word on this clonotype: Sequence at one end of the junction differs from germline and may be a read error.

This sample also appeared in a second study, on T cells of mothers and their children.

This receptor was identified in a boy between 5 and 17 years old in good health. Sequencing used blood.

The CDR3 region is CASSYRRRFTDTLYF. DNA of the CDR3: TGTGCCAGCAGTTACCGTCGGCGATTCACAGATACGCTGTATTTT. The J gene is TRBJ2-3, the V gene TRBV6-5, with D unclear. CDR1 and CDR2 (germline): MNHEY, SVGAGI. CDR3 length: 15 amino acids.